Below are 31 T cell receptor beta chains sequenced from a single sample in a study of blood T cell repertoires in COVID-19. Clones were sequenced by immunoSEQ multiplex PCR, and TCRdb holds only the in-frame ones, with some missing. The sample consists of about 74,000 clones, around 80% of them appearing once. Sequencing was performed on peripheral blood. Receptor source: a human donor in a cohort sampled during active COVID-19.

The chain uses TRBV27 and TRBJ1-2; TRBD1 matches 12 bases. The CDR3 is 15 residues long. Germline loops: CDR1 MNHEY, CDR2 SMNVEV (reference sequence). V trimming: 8 bases; J trimming: 2 bases; junction bases outside the gene matches: 6. This CDR3 is CASGRDRGPNYGYTF. The DNA of the CDR3 is TGTGCCAGCGGCCGGGACAGGGGGCCGAACTATGGCTACACCTTC.

The chain employs TRBV18 and TRBJ1-3; weak D call: TRBD1 (5 bases). The CDR3 loop spans 14 amino acids. Trimming took off 5 bases at V and 2 bases at J, with 10 bases between the two ends. The V gene's germline CDR1 is KGHSH and CDR2 LQKENI. The CDR3 sequence is CASSADRPGNTIYF. The CDR3 DNA reads as TGTGCCAGCTCAGCAGACAGACCTGGAAACACCATATATTTT.

This sequence joins TRBV4-3 and TRBJ1-4; 8 positions agree with TRBD1. With 5 bases clipped from V and 2 bases from J, the junction kept 10 bases outside the gene matches. CDR1 is LGHNA and CDR2 is YSLEER in the germline V gene. The CDR3 sequence is 17 residues long. The CDR3 loop is CASSAIGTGGTNEKLFF. The CDR3 nucleotides are TGCGCCAGCAGCGCAATTGGGACAGGAGGTACTAATGAAAAACTGTTTTTT.

This clone was picked up one time. A read error may account for a junction end that differs from germline. The chain joins TRBV6-6 to TRBJ2-5; 8 bases fit TRBD1. The CDR3 sequence is 15 residues long. Germline V gene sequence: CDR1 MNHNY, CDR2 SVGAGI (reference sequence). CDR3 sequence (DNA): TGTACCAGCAGTCCCTCGACAGGGGTTGGGGAGACCCAGTACTTC. This encodes CTSSPSTGVGETQYF.

This chain connects TRBV29-1 to TRBJ1-2; 9 bases map to TRBD1. This CDR3 region has 13 residues. The germline V gene encodes CDR1 SQVTM and CDR2 ANQGSEA. V shed 8 bases, J shed 2 bases, and the junction held 6 bases outside the gene matches. CDR3 DNA: TGCAGCATGCGGACAGGGGTAAACTATGGCTACACCTTC. Its protein is CSMRTGVNYGYTF. The variable domain in full, with the rest retrieved from reference TRBV29-1 and TRBJ1-2, is SAVISQKPSRDICQRGTSLTIQCQVDSQVTMMFWYRQQPGQSLTLIATANQGSEATYESGFVIDKFPISRPNLTFSTLTVSNMSPEDSSIYLCSMRTGVNYGYTFGSGTRLTVV.

The V call is TRBV19, the J call TRBJ2-1; 15 bases map to TRBD2. Germline CDR1 LNHDA, CDR2 SQIVND (reference sequence). After removal of 6 bases from V and 4 bases from J, the junction contained 7 bases not matched to a gene. The CDR3 is made up of 17 amino acids. In DNA, the CDR3 is TGTGCCAGTAGGCAAGCCGGACTAGCGGGAGGGTACAATGAGCAGTTCTTC. It translates to CASRQAGLAGGYNEQFF.

This clone was seen more than once but under ten times. The rearrangement joins TRBV6-2 or TRBV6-3 to TRBJ1-2, with 8 positions matching TRBD1. The CDR3 runs to 14 residues. Germline-derived CDR1 and CDR2 are MNHEY and SVGEGT. Trimming removed 6 bases from V and 4 bases from J; junction bases left unmatched: 7. DNA for the CDR3: TGTGCCAGCAGCTTGACAGGGGAAGGCTATGGCTACACCTTC. Protein sequence: CASSLTGEGYGYTF.

V gene TRBV6-6 combines with J gene TRBJ1-2; D remains unclear. The CDR3 length is 14 residues. Germline V CDR1 and CDR2: MNHNY, SVGAGI (reference sequence). V was cut by 2 bases and J by 2 bases, with 9 bases left in between. The CDR3 DNA follows: TGTGCCAGCAGTTACGGGGAGAGGAACTATGGCTACACCTTC. Amino acid sequence: CASSYGERNYGYTF.

Relative to its sample, this clone is medium-sized (0.01 to 0.1%). The chain has TRBV28 and TRBJ1-6; D may be TRBD1 (6 bases). The CDR3 is 14 residues long. V was pared by 3 bases and J by 8 bases, with 11 bases between. Germline V gene lookup returns CDR1 MDHEN and CDR2 SYDVKM. CDR3 region: CASSLYREDSPLHF. CDR3 bases: TGTGCCAGCAGTTTGTACAGGGAAGATTCACCCCTCCACTTT.

This clone was detected once. The chain combines TRBV9 with TRBJ1-2, with 9 bases identical to TRBD1. The CDR3 has 15 residues. Germline loops: CDR1 SGDLS, CDR2 YYNGEE. Trimming at V came to 3 bases and at J to 4 bases, leaving 7 bases not matched to a gene. In nucleotides, the CDR3 is TGTGCCAGCAGCGCAGGGACAGGGAAACGCTATGGCTACACCTTC. It codes for CASSAGTGKRYGYTF.

The chain employs TRBV6-1 and TRBJ1-4, with TRBD1 identical over 7 bases. The V gene end was trimmed by 4 bases and the J gene end by 5 bases; junction bases not matched to a gene: 10. Germline lookup yields CDR1 MNHNS and CDR2 SASEGT. The CDR3 is 16 amino acids. For the CDR3, the DNA is TGTGCCAGCAGTGCCCTGACAGGGCAGGGGAATGAAAAACTGTTTTTT. Amino acid sequence: CASSALTGQGNEKLFF.

The chain employs TRBV9 and TRBJ1-2; D is possibly TRBD1 (5 bases). CDR1 is SGDLS and CDR2 is YYNGEE in the germline V gene. The CDR3 covers 14 residues. V was trimmed by 0 bases and J by 0 bases, leaving 6 bases between them. CDR3 in DNA: TGTGCCAGCAGCGTAGCAGGGTCTAACTATGGCTACACCTTC. This translates into CASSVAGSNYGYTF. Full variable domain (rest looked up from reference TRBV9 and TRBJ1-2): DSGVTQTPKHLITATGQRVTLRCSPRSGDLSVYWYQQSLDQGLQFLIQYYNGEERAKGNILERFSAQQFPDLHSELNLSSLELGDSALYFCASSVAGSNYGYTFGSGTRLTVV.

V usage is TRBV14 and J usage is TRBJ2-7; 7 bases align to TRBD1. J lost 3 bases, V lost 4 bases, and 3 bases had no gene match. The CDR3 spans 13 residues. Germline CDR1 SGHDN, CDR2 FVKESK. The CDR3 region is CASSPRQGYEQYF. The CDR3, as DNA: TGTGCCAGCAGCCCTAGACAGGGCTACGAGCAGTACTTC.

This clone has a handful of counts. The CDR3: CASSPLAGPNNEQFF. In DNA, the CDR3 is TGTGCCAGCAGCCCACTAGCGGGACCCAACAATGAGCAGTTCTTC. The chain joins TRBV7-9 to TRBJ2-1; TRBD2 matches 10 bases. The trim removed 5 bases at V and 5 bases at J, leaving 6 bases unmatched. This CDR3 has 15 residues. The germline V gene has CDR1 SEHNR and CDR2 FQNEAQ (reference sequence).

This chain joins TRBV2 and TRBJ1-4, with D perhaps TRBD1 (6 bases). CDR1 and CDR2 (germline): SNHLY, FYNNEI. The CDR3 runs to 15 residues. Deletions cut 6 bases from V and 2 bases from J, with 13 bases between. In DNA form, the CDR3 reads TGTGCCAGCAGCCGGGACACTCGGACTAATGAAAAACTGTTTTTT. It codes for CASSRDTRTNEKLFF.

CDR3: CASSLKTSGMNEQFF. Written as DNA, the CDR3 is TGTGCCAGCAGCTTGAAGACTAGCGGGATGAATGAGCAGTTCTTC. V usage is TRBV7-9 and J usage is TRBJ2-1; TRBD2 matches 11 bases. Germline V CDR1 and CDR2: SEHNR, FQNEAQ (reference sequence). This CDR3 is 15 amino acids long. V shed 3 bases and J 7 bases; nucleotides not matched to a gene: 5.

J is TRBJ2-1 and V is TRBV6-2 or TRBV6-3; TRBD1 is a possible D gene (5 bases). The CDR3 runs to 14 residues. Germline lookup yields CDR1 MNHEY and CDR2 SVGEGT. Trimming cost V 3 bases and J 6 bases, with 12 bases left between them. CDR3 residues: CASSYSQGSNEQFF. CDR3 in DNA: TGTGCCAGCAGTTATTCCCAGGGATCCAATGAGCAGTTCTTC.

The rearrangement links TRBV15 to TRBJ2-1; tentatively, D is TRBD2 (5 bases). V lost 5 bases to trimming and J lost 7 bases, with 15 bases between them. The germline V gene encodes CDR1 LNHNV and CDR2 YYDKDF (reference sequence). The length of the CDR3 is 14 residues. For the CDR3, the DNA is TGTGCCACCAGCGGGGAACGGGGTCATAATGAGCAGTTCTTC. Protein product: CATSGERGHNEQFF.

This chain links TRBV18 with TRBJ1-1, with D unresolved. CDR1 is KGHSH and CDR2 is LQKENI in the germline V gene. The length of the CDR3 is 14 residues. Trimming removed 2 bases at V and 7 bases at J, with 14 bases between. CDR3 sequence reads: CASSPTAMVGEAFF. The DNA of the CDR3 is TGTGCCAGCTCACCAACTGCGATGGTCGGTGAAGCTTTCTTT.

V gene TRBV7-9 combines with J gene TRBJ1-1; D is uncertain. Germline lookup yields CDR1 SEHNR and CDR2 FQNEAQ (reference sequence). The CDR3 has 13 amino acids. V dropped 1 base and J dropped 4 bases, with 7 bases sitting between them. The CDR3 loop reads CASSLGGLTEAFF. CDR3 bases: TGTGCCAGCAGCTTAGGCGGGCTCACTGAAGCTTTCTTT.

J is TRBJ1-6 and V is TRBV6-1; no firm D call. V lost 0 bases and J lost 10, with 10 bases in between. This CDR3 region has 14 residues. Per germline, CDR1 MNHNS and CDR2 SASEGT. The CDR3 here is CASSEAADFSPLHF. CDR3 bases: TGTGCCAGCAGTGAAGCGGCCGACTTCTCACCCCTCCACTTT.

J is TRBJ2-7 and V is TRBV19, with D maybe TRBD2 (5 bases). Germline V gene sequence: CDR1 LNHDA, CDR2 SQIVND (reference sequence). The V end was cut by 5 bases, the J end by 4 bases, with 18 bases between. This CDR3 is built from 15 residues. The CDR3 nucleotides are TGTGCCAGTAGTGGGCCGGGGTCAGCCACGTACGAGCAGTACTTC. Its translation is CASSGPGSATYEQYF.

The rearrangement links TRBV28 to TRBJ2-1, with TRBD2 matching 9 bases. The CDR3 is made up of 13 amino acids. Germline V gene lookup returns CDR1 MDHEN and CDR2 SYDVKM. J gave up 6 bases and V 7 bases, and 4 bases lay outside the gene matches. The CDR3 sequence is CASKAGGGNEQFF. The DNA of the CDR3 is TGTGCCAGCAAGGCGGGGGGGGGCAATGAGCAGTTCTTC.

This clone was recorded once. The chain employs TRBV6-6 and TRBJ1-2, with TRBD1 as a possible D gene (6 bases). V was shortened by 2 bases and J by 6 bases, with 10 bases between the two germline ends. Per germline, CDR1 MNHNY and CDR2 SVGAGI (reference sequence). This CDR3 contains 13 residues. The CDR3 bases are TGTGCCAGCAGTTACGAGGGGGTAAATGGCTACACCTTC. Translation: CASSYEGVNGYTF.

The rearrangement links TRBV30 to TRBJ1-1; the D gene is possibly TRBD1 (6 bases). CDR3 size: 15 residues. Germline CDR1 and CDR2: GTSNPN and SVGIG (reference sequence). The ends were cut back, 2 bases at V and 4 bases at J, with 17 bases in the middle. CDR3 DNA: TGTGCCTGGAGTAAATACAGGGTGGGGAGCACTGAAGCTTTCTTT. Translation: CAWSKYRVGSTEAFF.

The chain has TRBV4-3 and TRBJ2-2, with D perhaps TRBD2 (5 bases). This CDR3 is 14 amino acids long. Germline CDR1 reads LGHNA; CDR2 reads YSLEER. V was trimmed by 2 bases and J by 4 bases, leaving 8 bases between them. The CDR3 region is CASSQRRSTGELFF. CDR3 in DNA: TGCGCCAGCAGCCAACGGAGGTCCACCGGGGAGCTGTTTTTT.

This clone came up once. CDR3 sequence: CASSLYGAGANVLTF. The CDR3 coding sequence is TGTGCCAGCAGCTTGTACGGGGCTGGGGCCAACGTCCTGACTTTC. This chain connects TRBV5-6 to TRBJ2-6; TRBD2 might be the D (5 bases). Per germline, CDR1 SGHDT and CDR2 YYEEEE. V shed 1 base and J shed 2 bases, with 7 bases lying between them. The CDR3 covers 15 residues.

This sequence joins TRBV28 and TRBJ2-7; D might be TRBD2 (5 bases). The CDR3 covers 14 residues. Trimming removed 7 bases from V and 2 bases from J, with 15 bases in between. Germline V gene lookup returns CDR1 MDHEN and CDR2 SYDVKM. Here the CDR3 reads CASTVLRAPYEQYF. In nucleotides, the CDR3 is TGTGCCAGCACAGTTTTGAGGGCACCCTACGAGCAGTACTTC.

The chain is built from TRBV19 and TRBJ2-6; 7 bases are a match to TRBD2. CDR3 length: 16 amino acids. V was clipped by 3 bases and J by 2 bases; unmatched bases: 4. From germline, CDR1 is LNHDA and CDR2 SQIVND (reference sequence). For the CDR3, the DNA is TGTGCCAGTAGTATCTGGGCGGGGGCTGGGGCCAACGTCCTGACTTTC. Translating it yields CASSIWAGAGANVLTF.

This chain uses TRBV30 with TRBJ2-7, with 7 bases aligning to TRBD1. From germline, CDR1 is GTSNPN and CDR2 SVGIG (reference sequence). The length of the CDR3 is 13 residues. The trim removed 1 base at V and 3 bases at J, leaving 3 bases unmatched. The CDR3 nucleotides read TGTGCCTGGAGTGAGACAGGGTACTACGAGCAGTACTTC. It codes for CAWSETGYYEQYF.

The chain couples TRBV12-5 to TRBJ1-1; 8 bases line up with TRBD1. This CDR3 comprises 14 residues. Germline CDR1 LGHNT, CDR2 FRNRAP. The V segment lost 7 bases and the J segment 5 bases; nucleotides outside the gene matches: 9. Here the CDR3 DNA reads TGTGCTAGTGCCCCGGACAGGGTACGGACTGAAGCTTTCTTT. Translating gives CASAPDRVRTEAFF. The full variable domain, its missing parts supplied by reference TRBV12-5 and TRBJ1-1, is DARVTQTPRHKVTEMGQEVTMRCQPILGHNTVFWYRQTMMQGLELLAYFRNRAPLDDSGMPKDRFSAEMPDATLATLKIQPSEPRDSAVYFCASAPDRVRTEAFFGQGTRLTVV.